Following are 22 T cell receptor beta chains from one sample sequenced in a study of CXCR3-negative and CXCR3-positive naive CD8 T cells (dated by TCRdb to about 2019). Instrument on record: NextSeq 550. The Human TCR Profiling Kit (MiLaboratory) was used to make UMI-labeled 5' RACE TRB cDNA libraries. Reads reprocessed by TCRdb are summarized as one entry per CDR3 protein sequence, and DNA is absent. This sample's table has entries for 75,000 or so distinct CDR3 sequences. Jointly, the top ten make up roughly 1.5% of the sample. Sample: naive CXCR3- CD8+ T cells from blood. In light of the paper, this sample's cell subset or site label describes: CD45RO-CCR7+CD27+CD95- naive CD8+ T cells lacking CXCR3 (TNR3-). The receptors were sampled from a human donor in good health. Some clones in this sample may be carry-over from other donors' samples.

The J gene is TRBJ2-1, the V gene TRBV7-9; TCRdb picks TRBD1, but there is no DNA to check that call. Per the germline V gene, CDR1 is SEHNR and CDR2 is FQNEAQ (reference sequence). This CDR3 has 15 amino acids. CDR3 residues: CASSLGPTGDDEQFF.

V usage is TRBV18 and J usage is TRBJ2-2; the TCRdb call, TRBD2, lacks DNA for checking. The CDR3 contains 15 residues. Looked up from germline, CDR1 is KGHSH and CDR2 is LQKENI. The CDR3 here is CASSPPTSAAGELFF.

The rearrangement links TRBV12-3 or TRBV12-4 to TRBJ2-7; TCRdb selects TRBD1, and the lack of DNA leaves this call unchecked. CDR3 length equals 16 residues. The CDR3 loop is CASSPFIQGPNYEQYF.

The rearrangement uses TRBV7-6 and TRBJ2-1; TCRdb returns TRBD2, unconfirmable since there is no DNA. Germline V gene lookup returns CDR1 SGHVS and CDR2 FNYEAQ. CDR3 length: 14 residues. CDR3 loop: CASSSLGGGGEQFF. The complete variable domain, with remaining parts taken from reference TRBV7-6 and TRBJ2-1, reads GAGVSQSPRYKVTKRGQDVALRCDPISGHVSLYWYRQALGQGPEFLTYFNYEAQQDKSGLPNDRFSAERPEGSISTLTIQRTEQRDSAMYRCASSSLGGGGEQFFGPGTRLTVL.

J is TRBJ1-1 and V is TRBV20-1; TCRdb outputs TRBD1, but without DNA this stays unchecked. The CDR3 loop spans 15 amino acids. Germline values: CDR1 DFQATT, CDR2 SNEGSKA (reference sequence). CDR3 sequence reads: CSARDLPGMNTEAFF.

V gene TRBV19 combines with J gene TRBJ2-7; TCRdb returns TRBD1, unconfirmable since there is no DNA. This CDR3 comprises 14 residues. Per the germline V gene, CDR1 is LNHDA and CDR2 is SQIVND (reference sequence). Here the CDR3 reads CASSKPGQAYEQYF.

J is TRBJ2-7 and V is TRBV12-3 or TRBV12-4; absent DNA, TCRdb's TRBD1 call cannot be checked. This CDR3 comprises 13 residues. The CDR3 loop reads CASSGTGADEQYF.

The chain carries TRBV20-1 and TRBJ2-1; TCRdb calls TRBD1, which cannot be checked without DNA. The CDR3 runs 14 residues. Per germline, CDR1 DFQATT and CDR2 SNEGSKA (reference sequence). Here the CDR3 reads CSARGQEHHNEQFF.

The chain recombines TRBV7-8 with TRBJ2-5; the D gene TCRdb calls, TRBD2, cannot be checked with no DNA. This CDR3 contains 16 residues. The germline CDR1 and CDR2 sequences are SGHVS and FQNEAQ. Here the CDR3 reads CASRGLAGSGVETQYF. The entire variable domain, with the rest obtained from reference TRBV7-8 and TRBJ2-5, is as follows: GAGVSQSPRYKVAKRGQDVALRCDPISGHVSLFWYQQALGQGPEFLTYFQNEAQLDKSGLPSDRFFAERPEGSVSTLKIQRTQQEDSAVYLCASRGLAGSGVETQYFGPGTRLLVL.

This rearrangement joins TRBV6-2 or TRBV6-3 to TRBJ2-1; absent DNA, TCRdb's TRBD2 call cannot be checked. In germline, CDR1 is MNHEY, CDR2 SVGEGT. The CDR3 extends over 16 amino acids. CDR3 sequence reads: CASRVPFSGGYNEQFF.

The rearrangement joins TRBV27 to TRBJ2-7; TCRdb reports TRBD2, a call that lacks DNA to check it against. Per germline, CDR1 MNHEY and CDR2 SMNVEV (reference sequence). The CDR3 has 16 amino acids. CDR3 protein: CASSLSAAGGPWEQYF.

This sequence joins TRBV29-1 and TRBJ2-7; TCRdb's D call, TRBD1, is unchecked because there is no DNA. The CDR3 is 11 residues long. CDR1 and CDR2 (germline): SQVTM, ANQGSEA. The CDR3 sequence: CSAGGGYEQYF.

This CDR3 reads CASSHSRPETKQSDTQYF. J is TRBJ2-3 and V is TRBV23-1; TCRdb proposes TRBD1, but this gene call is untestable without DNA. TRBV23-1 is designated an ORF whose function remains uncertain. This CDR3 is built from 18 residues.

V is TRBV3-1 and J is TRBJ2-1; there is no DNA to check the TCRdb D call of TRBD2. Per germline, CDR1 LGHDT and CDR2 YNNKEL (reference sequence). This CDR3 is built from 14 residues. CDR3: CASSPGTSVTEQFF.

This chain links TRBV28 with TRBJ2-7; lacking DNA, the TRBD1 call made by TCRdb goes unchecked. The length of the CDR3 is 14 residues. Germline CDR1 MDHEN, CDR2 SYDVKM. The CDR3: CASSLLDRTYEQYF. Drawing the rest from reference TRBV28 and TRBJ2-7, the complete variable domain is DVKVTQSSRYLVKRTGEKVFLECVQDMDHENMFWYRQDPGLGLRLIYFSYDVKMKEKGDIPEGYSVSREKKERFSLILESASTNQTSMYLCASSLLDRTYEQYFGPGTRLTVT.

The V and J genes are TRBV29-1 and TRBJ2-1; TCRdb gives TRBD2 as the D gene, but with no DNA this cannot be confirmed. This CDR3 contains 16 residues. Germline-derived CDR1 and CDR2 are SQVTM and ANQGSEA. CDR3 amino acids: CSARILAGGQGNEQFF.

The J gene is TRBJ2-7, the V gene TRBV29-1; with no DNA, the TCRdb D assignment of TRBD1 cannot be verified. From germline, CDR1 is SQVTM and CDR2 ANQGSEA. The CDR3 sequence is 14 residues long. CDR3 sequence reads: CSVEEAGVTYEQYF.

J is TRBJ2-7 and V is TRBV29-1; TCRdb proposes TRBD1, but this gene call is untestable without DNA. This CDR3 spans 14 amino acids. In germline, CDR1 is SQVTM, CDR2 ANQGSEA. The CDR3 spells CSVVGGRSSYEQYF.

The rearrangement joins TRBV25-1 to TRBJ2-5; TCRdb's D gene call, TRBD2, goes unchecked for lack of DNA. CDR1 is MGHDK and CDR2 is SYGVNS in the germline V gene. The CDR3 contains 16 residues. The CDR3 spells CASSGKGTSGMETQYF.

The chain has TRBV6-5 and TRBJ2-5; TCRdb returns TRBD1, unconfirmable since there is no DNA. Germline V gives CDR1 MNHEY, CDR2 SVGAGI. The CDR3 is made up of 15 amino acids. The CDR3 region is CASSSWDRGQETQYF.

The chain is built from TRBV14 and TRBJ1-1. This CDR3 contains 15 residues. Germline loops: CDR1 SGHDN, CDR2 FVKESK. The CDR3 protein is CASSQDGSVHTEAFF.

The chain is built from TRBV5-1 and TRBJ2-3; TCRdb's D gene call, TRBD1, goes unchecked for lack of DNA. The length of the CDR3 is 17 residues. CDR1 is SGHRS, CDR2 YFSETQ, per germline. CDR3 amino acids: CASSLRQGLSITDTQYF.